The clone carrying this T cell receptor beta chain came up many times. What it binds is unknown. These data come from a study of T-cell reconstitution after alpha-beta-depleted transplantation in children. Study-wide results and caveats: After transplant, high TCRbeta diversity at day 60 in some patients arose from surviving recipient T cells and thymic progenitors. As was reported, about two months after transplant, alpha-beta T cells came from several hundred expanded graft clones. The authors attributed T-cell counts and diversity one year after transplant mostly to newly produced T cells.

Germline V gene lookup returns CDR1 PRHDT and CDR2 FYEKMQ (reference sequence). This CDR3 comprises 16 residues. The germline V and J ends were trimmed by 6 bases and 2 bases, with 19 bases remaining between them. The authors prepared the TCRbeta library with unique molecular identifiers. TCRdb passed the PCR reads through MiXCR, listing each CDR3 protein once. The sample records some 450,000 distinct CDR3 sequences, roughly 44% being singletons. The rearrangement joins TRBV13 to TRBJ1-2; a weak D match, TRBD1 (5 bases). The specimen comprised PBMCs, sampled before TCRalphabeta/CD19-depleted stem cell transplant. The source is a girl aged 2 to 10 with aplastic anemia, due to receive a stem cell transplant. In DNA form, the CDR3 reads TGTGCCAGCAGTTGGCAGGGTGCCGGGGCGAACTATGGCTACACCTTC. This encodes CASSWQGAGANYGYTF.